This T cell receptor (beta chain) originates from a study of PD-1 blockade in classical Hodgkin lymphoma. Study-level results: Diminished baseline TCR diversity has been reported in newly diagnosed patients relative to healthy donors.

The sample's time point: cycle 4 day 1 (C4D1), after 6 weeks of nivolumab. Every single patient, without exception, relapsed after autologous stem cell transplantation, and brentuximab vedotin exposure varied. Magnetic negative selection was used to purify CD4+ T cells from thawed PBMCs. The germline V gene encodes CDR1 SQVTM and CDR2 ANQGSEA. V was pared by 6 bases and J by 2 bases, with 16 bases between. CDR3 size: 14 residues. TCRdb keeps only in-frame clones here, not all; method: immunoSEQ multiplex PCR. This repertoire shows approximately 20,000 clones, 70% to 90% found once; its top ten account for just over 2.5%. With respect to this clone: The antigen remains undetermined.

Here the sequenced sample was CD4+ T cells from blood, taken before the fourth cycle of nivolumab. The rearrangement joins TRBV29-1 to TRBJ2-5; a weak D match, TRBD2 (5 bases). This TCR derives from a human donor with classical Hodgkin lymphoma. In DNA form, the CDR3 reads TGCAGCGTGTCACGGAGCGGAACTCAAGAGACCCAGTACTTC. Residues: CSVSRSGTQETQYF.